This TCR beta chain was identified during a study of response to subunit inactivated influenza vaccine (dated by TCRdb to 2016 to 2018). As for the study more broadly: Deep quantitative profiling of the T cell receptor repertoire was used in the study to follow responses to a trivalent subunit inactivated influenza vaccine. Broader findings and caveats from the paper: The authors proposed that each seasonal influenza vaccination may bring in only a limited number of new T cells.

This clonotype was picked up a small number of times. Its antigen specificity is not known. Base-call qualities are not available, and no considerably larger clone is one nucleotide away. A distance of 22 bases separates the germline ends of V and J, which lose 10 bases and 0 bases respectively. Taken from cysteine to phenylalanine, the CDR3 has 17 residues. The entry retains the CDR3 DNA only, 51 bases that are in frame from base 1. From the germline V gene, CDR1 is ENHRY and CDR2 is SYGVKD. Preparation of the library involved RT-PCR. TCRdb shows the sequencer as Illumina HiSeq 2500. TCRdb took the public reads, trimmed them with fastp at Q25, ran MiXCR for clone calling and kept in-frame beta chains. Each entry merges the rows of one CDR3 protein and shows their most common DNA and genes. The sample has 530,000 or so distinct CDR3 sequences on record, 14% of them singletons. In total, the top ten clones hold 11% of the sample.

This TCR was sampled from a man aged 45-65 years who received an inactivated influenza vaccine. Donor details come from another sample of the same person, matched by shared clones. This sample comprised PBMCs from blood, obtained 11 to 12 days after vaccination. The rearranged segments are TRBV10-3 and TRBJ1-5; a tentative D call is TRBD1 (5 bases match). The DNA sequence is TGTGCCACCCAGGCAGGGTGGGGGGAGGGTAGCAATCAGCCCCAGCATTTT. Translated, this gives CATQAGWGEGSNQPQHF.